This T cell receptor beta chain appears in the sequencing data of a study of T cell responses to AZD1222 COVID-19 vaccine. Comments on this clone: Its antigen is undetermined.

Generated by immunoSEQ multiplex PCR, the TCRdb table keeps only in-frame clones and is missing some. The table has approximately 88,000 clones, less than 95% seen once; the top ten hold approximately 5%. Findings and limits, study-wide: Per reports, nearly half of all spike-specific TCRs target regions that are unmutated in variants. Mapped onto spike, vaccine-associated CD4 TCRs spanned it and were dominant at 160-218 and 743-854. An increase in Spike-specific TCR breadth and depth was observed after two AZD1222 doses. White British people made up most donors, females outnumbered males, and clonal diversity was possibly underestimated.

This specimen consisted of peripheral blood, obtained 28 days after the second AZD1222 dose. The clonotype comes from an adult who received the AZD1222 COVID-19 vaccine.

The CDR3 protein is CASSLISQGVPYEQYF. The CDR3, as DNA: TGTGCCAGCAGTTTAATCAGCCAGGGCGTTCCCTACGAGCAGTACTTC. This chain connects TRBV28 to TRBJ2-7; a possible D gene is TRBD1 (5 bases). The CDR3 has 16 residues. Germline CDR1 and CDR2: MDHEN and SYDVKM. The V end was cut by 2 bases, the J end by 2 bases, with 16 bases between.